This T cell receptor beta chain originates from a study of T cells after yellow fever vaccination. Study findings and constraints: High-abundance clonotypes from the bulk population could contaminate FACS-sorted repertoires.

CDR1 is MDHEN and CDR2 is SYDVKM in the germline V gene. The V and J ends lost 6 bases and 0 bases respectively, with 17 bases between them. The CDR3 runs 16 residues. In the case of this clonotype: Its antigen remains unknown.

The study made its TCR cDNA through 5'RACE template switching. That step introduced a universal primer site along with UMIs. One entry per CDR3 protein results from TCRdb running MiXCR on the 5' RACE reads. The repertoire holds 250,000 to 400,000 distinct CDR3 sequences, with 4.1% as singletons. Sequencing used PBMCs, obtained 5 days after the yellow fever booster vaccination. This TCR was sampled from a young man who received the YFV17D yellow fever vaccine. The chain employs TRBV28 and TRBJ1-1; D perhaps matches TRBD1 (6 bases). In DNA, the CDR3 is TGTGCCAGCAGCCTCCGGCAGGGGCCCGTGAACACTGAAGCTTTCTTT. Its translation: CASSLRQGPVNTEAFF.